The 21 T cell receptor beta chains below all came from one sample that was sequenced in a study of cytotoxic CD8 clonotypes in ibrutinib-treated CLL. Produced via immunoSEQ multiplex PCR; TCRdb's table is partial and in-frame only. Of about 84,000 clones in the sample, 86% were seen once. The sample in question was PBMCs, obtained before ibrutinib treatment. These TCRs come from a human donor with chronic lymphocytic leukemia.

The chain combines TRBV13 with TRBJ2-3, with a tentative D call TRBD2 (5 bases). CDR3 length: 16 amino acids. Germline CDR1 and CDR2: PRHDT and FYEKMQ (reference sequence). V lost 0 bases and J lost 3, with 13 bases in between. This CDR3 is CASSLGTKRLTDTQYF. Written as DNA, the CDR3 is TGTGCCAGCAGCTTAGGCACCAAGCGGTTAACAGATACGCAGTATTTT.

In nucleotides, the CDR3 is TGCGCCAGCAGCCGGATAGGCGTAGGGGAGACCCAGTACTTC. This gives the protein CASSRIGVGETQYF. The V call is TRBV4-1, the J call TRBJ2-5; no definite D call. Trimming pared 4 bases from V and 5 bases from J, leaving 14 bases between. CDR3 length: 14 amino acids. In germline, CDR1 is MGHRA, CDR2 YSYEKL.

The V gene is TRBV5-1, the J gene TRBJ1-2, with a weak D call TRBD1 (6 bases). The germline CDR1 and CDR2 sequences are SGHRS and YFSETQ. The CDR3 has 12 residues. With 4 bases removed from V and 6 bases from J, the gap between germline ends came to 10 bases. The CDR3 region has the DNA TGCGCCAGCAGCATACAGGGAGATGGCTACACCTTC. This codes for CASSIQGDGYTF. Complete variable domain (other parts from reference TRBV5-1 and TRBJ1-2): KAGVTQTPRYLIKTRGQQVTLSCSPISGHRSVSWYQQTPGQGLQFLFEYFSETQRNKGNFPGRFSGRQFSNSRSEMNVSTLELGDSALYLCASSIQGDGYTFGSGTRLTVV.

The rearrangement uses TRBV15 and TRBJ2-5, with D perhaps TRBD2 (5 bases). CDR3 size: 15 residues. Germline V gene sequence: CDR1 LNHNV, CDR2 YYDKDF (reference sequence). V was pared by 0 bases and J by 1 base, with 9 bases between. The CDR3 DNA is TGTGCCACCAGCAGAGATCGGACTCTCCAAGAGACCCAGTACTTC. Translation gives CATSRDRTLQETQYF.

This clone showed up just a few times. V and J are TRBV5-1 and TRBJ2-7; the D call may be TRBD1 or TRBD2 (5 bases each). The germline V gene has CDR1 SGHRS and CDR2 YFSETQ. Trimming took 1 base from V and 1 from J, leaving 12 bases between them. The CDR3 runs to 15 residues. DNA for the CDR3: TGCGCCAGCAGCTTGAGAGGGGTTAGTTCCTACGAGCAGTACTTC. This codes for CASSLRGVSSYEQYF.

V usage is TRBV4-1 and J usage is TRBJ2-5, with D perhaps matching TRBD1 (5 bases). Germline CDR1 reads MGHRA; CDR2 reads YSYEKL. The ends were cut back, 3 bases at V and 4 bases at J, with 9 bases in the middle. CDR3 size: 13 residues. CDR3 region: CASSQAGSETQYF. CDR3 sequence (DNA): TGCGCCAGCAGCCAGGCAGGGTCAGAGACCCAGTACTTC.

This rearrangement joins TRBV7-9 to TRBJ2-1, with D hard to call. Trimming stripped 5 bases from V and 6 bases from J, with 5 bases between. Germline V gene lookup returns CDR1 SEHNR and CDR2 FQNEAQ (reference sequence). This CDR3 comprises 11 residues. For the CDR3, the DNA is TGTGCCAGCAGCCCAGCCAATGAGCAGTTCTTC. As protein: CASSPANEQFF.

In DNA form, the CDR3 reads TGTGCCAGCAGCTTGCGGGGGCTTGATGAAGCTTTCTTT. It translates to CASSLRGLDEAFF. This chain uses TRBV5-6 with TRBJ1-1, with TRBD1 as a possible D gene (6 bases). CDR3 length equals 13 residues. Germline CDR1 SGHDT, CDR2 YYEEEE. The V gene lost 1 base and the J gene lost 7 bases, with 11 bases spanning the gap.

This clone was seen only a few times. The V and J genes are TRBV30 and TRBJ2-5; D is uncertain. V lost 3 bases, J lost 2 bases, and 10 bases lay in between. Germline V gene lookup returns CDR1 GTSNPN and CDR2 SVGIG (reference sequence). The CDR3 contains 13 residues. The CDR3 coding sequence is TGTGCCTGGAGATTTGGCGGTCAAGAGACCCAGTACTTC. It specifies CAWRFGGQETQYF.

The V and J genes are TRBV27 and TRBJ1-5, with 10 bases lining up with TRBD1. In germline, CDR1 is MNHEY, CDR2 SMNVEV (reference sequence). V lost 10 bases to trimming and J lost 6 bases; unmatched junction nucleotides: 6. CDR3 size: 13 residues. The CDR3 loop reads CATRDRGSQPQHF. CDR3 coding DNA: TGTGCCACCAGGGACAGGGGAAGTCAGCCCCAGCATTTT.

The count of this clone is one. The chain employs TRBV27 and TRBJ1-1; 9 bases line up with TRBD1. CDR3 length equals 14 residues. Per the germline V gene, CDR1 is MNHEY and CDR2 is SMNVEV (reference sequence). With V trimmed by 5 bases and J by 1 base, 2 bases remained unmatched. The CDR3 protein is CASSPGQGNTEAFF. CDR3 coding DNA: TGTGCCAGCAGTCCGGGACAGGGGAACACTGAAGCTTTCTTT.

The V call is TRBV6-6, the J call TRBJ2-1; D may be TRBD2 (6 bases). The CDR3 consists of 14 residues. Germline V gives CDR1 MNHNY, CDR2 SVGAGI (reference sequence). The V end lost 4 bases, the J end lost 4 bases, and 11 bases lay between the germline ends. CDR3 protein: CASSLAEEYNEQFF. CDR3 in DNA: TGTGCCAGCAGTTTAGCGGAAGAATACAATGAGCAGTTCTTC.

CDR3: CSVEGPNEKLFF. Here the CDR3 DNA reads TGCAGCGTCGAGGGCCCTAATGAAAAACTGTTTTTT. The V call is TRBV29-1, the J call TRBJ1-4; D remains unclear. CDR1 and CDR2 (germline): SQVTM, ANQGSEA. The CDR3 spans 12 residues. Trimming took 6 bases from V and 3 from J, leaving 8 bases between them.

The chain has TRBV28 and TRBJ2-7; possibly TRBD1 for D (5 bases). The CDR3 is 16 amino acids. V was shortened by 7 bases and J by 5 bases, with 24 bases between the two germline ends. Per the germline V gene, CDR1 is MDHEN and CDR2 is SYDVKM. The CDR3 DNA is TGTGCCAGCACGACCTCTCCGACAGTCGCGTTTGACGAGCAGTACTTC. Amino acid sequence: CASTTSPTVAFDEQYF.

The rearrangement joins TRBV7-6 to TRBJ2-1; 9 positions agree with TRBD1. The germline CDR1 and CDR2 sequences are SGHVS and FNYEAQ. J gave up 4 bases and V 5 bases, and 6 bases lay outside the gene matches. This CDR3 spans 15 amino acids. This CDR3 is CASSRRTGEYNEQFF. In DNA, the CDR3 is TGTGCCAGCAGCCGAAGGACAGGGGAATACAATGAGCAGTTCTTC.

In DNA form, the CDR3 reads TGTGCCAGCACCCGGACAGGGATGAACACTGAAGCTTTCTTT. Translating it yields CASTRTGMNTEAFF. The V and J genes are TRBV5-5 and TRBJ1-1, with TRBD1 matching 8 bases. The CDR3 contains 14 residues. With V trimmed by 6 bases and J by 0 bases, 4 bases remained unmatched. CDR1 and CDR2 from the germline V gene are SGHKS and YYEKEE (reference sequence).

The chain has TRBV5-1 and TRBJ2-7, with a tentative D call TRBD2 (6 bases). Trimming took off 0 bases at V and 1 base at J, with 14 bases between the two ends. Looked up from germline, CDR1 is SGHRS and CDR2 is YFSETQ. The CDR3 sequence is 16 residues long. The CDR3 here is CASSLAKLAGSYEQYF. DNA for the CDR3: TGCGCCAGCAGCTTGGCCAAGCTCGCGGGGTCCTACGAGCAGTACTTC.

The V call is TRBV29-1, the J call TRBJ2-7, with 7 bases lining up with TRBD2. Germline V gene sequence: CDR1 SQVTM, CDR2 ANQGSEA. CDR3 length equals 15 residues. The junction had 11 bases not matched to a gene; V was cut back by 4 bases and J by 2 bases. CDR3 nucleotide sequence: TGCAGCGTTGGATTTGGGCGGGAGATAACCTACGAGCAGTACTTC. The encoded protein is CSVGFGREITYEQYF.

The rearrangement links TRBV28 to TRBJ2-1; no firm D call. The CDR3 totals 11 residues. The V gene's germline CDR1 is MDHEN and CDR2 SYDVKM. Between the trimmed V and J ends, which lost 1 base and 5 bases, there was a span of 0 bases. Here the CDR3 reads CASSLYNEQFF. The DNA of the CDR3 is TGTGCCAGCAGTTTATACAATGAGCAGTTCTTC.

Regarding this clone: Its ends do not fully match the called genes, so a read error is possible. V is TRBV10-3 and J is TRBJ2-7; 10 bases agree with TRBD2. CDR3 size: 13 residues. The germline CDR1 and CDR2 sequences are ENHRY and SYGVKD. CDR3 protein: CAISDPTSGPTIF. In nucleotides, the CDR3 is TGTGCCATCAGTGACCCGACTAGCGGGCCTACAATCTTC.

This clone was found a few times. The genes are TRBV7-9 and TRBJ2-1, with 10 bases fitting TRBD2. Germline V CDR1 and CDR2: SEHNR, FQNEAQ (reference sequence). This CDR3 is built from 15 residues. V lost 5 bases and J lost 6; bases outside the gene matches: 7. CDR3 loop: CASSPGLALTNEQFF. The DNA of the CDR3 is TGTGCCAGCAGCCCGGGACTAGCGCTGACCAATGAGCAGTTCTTC.